Listed here is a single T cell receptor (beta chain). This clonotype was found many times. Its antigen has not been determined. Base qualities are not recorded, but no much larger clone differs from it by a single base. The CDR3 starts with the cysteine, ends with the phenylalanine, and has 13 residues. Just the 39-base CDR3 DNA is kept, in frame starting at base 1. The germline V and J ends show losses of 8 bases and 3 bases respectively, and no gene match explains 6 bases of the junction. The CDR1 and CDR2 encoded by the germline V gene are MNHNS and SASEGT. Stable Graves' hyperthyroidism was defined as the absence of progression to ophthalmopathy over 18 months of follow-up. Hyperthyroidism patients were newly diagnosed, with disease duration under 2 months, and aged 18 to 65 years. Patients with uncontrolled infections, other autoimmune diseases, pregnancy or lactation were excluded. Diagnoses were established on the basis of clinical symptoms, serum thyroxine and TRAb, thyroid ultrasound, and orbital computed tomography. PBMCs were isolated from around 10 ml of fresh peripheral blood by Ficoll-Paque density gradient centrifugation. Trizol reagent was used to extract total RNA, and RNA quality was then checked on an Agilent 2100 Bioanalyzer.

The record originates from a study of T cells in Graves' hyperthyroidism and ophthalmopathy (dated by TCRdb to the late 2010s). In the study overall: Peripheral blood samples were taken at initial diagnosis, before any treatment was given. According to the paper, TCR Vbeta CDR3 sequencing was carried out on about 140 peripheral blood samples, which came from under 50 ophthalmopathy, about 75 hyperthyroidism and some 17 progressor patients. The study also compared thyroid tissue and blood T-cell repertoires from five or six Graves' hyperthyroidism patients. Whether ophthalmopathy could be predicted prospectively was tested in an independent validation cohort made up of fewer than 20 hyperthyroidism patients plus 17 patients who later progressed to ophthalmopathy. The roughly 100 discovery patients were randomly split 7:3 into training and test sets. To identify distinguishing TCR V-J signatures, a discovery cohort of about a hundred patients was used, comprising some 45 with Graves' ophthalmopathy and approximately 58 with stable Graves' hyperthyroidism. After sampling, hyperthyroidism patients received methimazole starting at 30 mg daily, and ophthalmopathy patients received high-dose intravenous methylprednisolone. Results and caveats for the whole study, not just this receptor: Sample size was not statistically predetermined, and investigators were not blinded to group allocation. In validation, the model predicted progression to ophthalmopathy a median of about 6.8 months before onset, with over 55% sensitivity and roughly 73% specificity. Most expanded thyroid clonotypes (frequency above 0.001) were also detected in blood, a finding suggesting that blood repertoires may reflect thyroid immune responses. A model built on a 13 V-J signature distinguished ophthalmopathy from stable hyperthyroidism, reaching about 88% sensitivity and approximately 83% specificity in cross-validation and 80%/75% in testing.

The TCR beta CDR3 regions were amplified from the RNA transcripts. The first round of RT-PCR for the TCR CDR3 was performed with the HTBI primer set and the Qiagen OneStep RT-PCR kit. The libraries were constructed in a second round of multiplex PCR and then size-selected and purified. Sequencing of the libraries was done on an Illumina HiSeq2000 using paired-end 100 bp reads. The authors processed their data as follows. SOAPnuke was used to process the raw data, throwing out any read that contained adapters or uncalled bases, had a mean Phred below 15, or lacked an exact constant-primer or identifier match. High-quality paired reads were merged using COPE v1.2.5, and each unique nucleotide sequence was defined as a clonotype. MiTCR v1.1 was used to align the clonotypes against IMGT TRBV, TRBD and TRBJ reference segments. The analysis was restricted to V-J combinations with a frequency above 0.0001, which together covered 99.2% of the repertoires. A TCS score was defined as the ratio of F50 (clonal expansion) to E x V (chaos), with BLOSUM62-based TCRdist applied between CDR3 peptides within each V-J. Welch's t-statistics and random forest reduced roughly 530 V-J features to about 12, which were used in a naive Bayes classifier (R e1071). TCRdb reran the public reads through fastp at Q25 and MiXCR, keeping productive beta chains. Rows with one shared CDR3 protein collapse into an entry with the most common genes and DNA. TCRdb assigned the V and J calls; the authors' analysis was not used. The sample records fewer than 350,000 distinct CDR3 sequences, roughly 18% of which are singletons. Of the sample, about 49% falls within the top ten clones.

The TCR was taken from a woman in her forties or fifties with Graves' hyperthyroidism. The chain uses TRBV6-1 and TRBJ1-2; 7 of the junction bases match TRBD1. Sequencing was done on a sample of blood. The CDR3: CASVTGDYYGYTF. The DNA reads TGTGCCAGCGTCACAGGGGACTACTATGGCTACACCTTC.